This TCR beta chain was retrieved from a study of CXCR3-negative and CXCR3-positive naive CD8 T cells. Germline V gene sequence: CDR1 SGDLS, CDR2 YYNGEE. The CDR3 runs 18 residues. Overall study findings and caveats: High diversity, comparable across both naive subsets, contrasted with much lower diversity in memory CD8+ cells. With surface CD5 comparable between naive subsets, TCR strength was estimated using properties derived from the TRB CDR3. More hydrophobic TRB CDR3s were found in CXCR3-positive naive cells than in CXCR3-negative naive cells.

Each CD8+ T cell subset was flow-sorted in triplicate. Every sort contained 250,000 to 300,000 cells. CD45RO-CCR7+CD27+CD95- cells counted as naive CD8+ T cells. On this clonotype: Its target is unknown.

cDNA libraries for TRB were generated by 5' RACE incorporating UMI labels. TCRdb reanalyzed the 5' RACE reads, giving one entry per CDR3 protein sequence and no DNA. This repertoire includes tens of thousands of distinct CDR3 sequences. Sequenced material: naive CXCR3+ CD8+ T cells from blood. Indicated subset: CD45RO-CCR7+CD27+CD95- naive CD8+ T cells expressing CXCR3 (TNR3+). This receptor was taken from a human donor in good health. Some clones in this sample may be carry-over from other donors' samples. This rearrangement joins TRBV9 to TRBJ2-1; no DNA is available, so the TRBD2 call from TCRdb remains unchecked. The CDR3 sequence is CASSVQIAGLSSYNEQFF.